The sequence of this TCR beta chain was determined in a study of blood T cells in healthy people across ages. The CDR3 is 14 amino acids. In germline, CDR1 is MNHEY, CDR2 SVGEGT. For this clonotype: A single base separates this from a much larger clone, so it may be a read error.

Caucasian individuals from Russia who were healthy and aged 6 to 90 acted as donors. Combining a sample-barcoded 5' primer with a J-beta primer mix, a second PCR ran for 7 to 11 cycles. Each CDR3 protein gets one entry after TCRdb re-called the 5' RACE reads with MiXCR. Among 870,000 or so distinct CDR3 sequences listed, around 28% were seen once. Material: blood. The chain recombines TRBV6-2 or TRBV6-3 with TRBJ2-5; D is possibly TRBD1 (5 bases). This clonotype originated in a woman older than 75 in good health. This chain's CDR3 is CASSYSGQEETRYF. CDR3 nucleotides: TGTGCCAGCAGTTACTCGGGGCAGGAAGAGACCCGGTACTTC.